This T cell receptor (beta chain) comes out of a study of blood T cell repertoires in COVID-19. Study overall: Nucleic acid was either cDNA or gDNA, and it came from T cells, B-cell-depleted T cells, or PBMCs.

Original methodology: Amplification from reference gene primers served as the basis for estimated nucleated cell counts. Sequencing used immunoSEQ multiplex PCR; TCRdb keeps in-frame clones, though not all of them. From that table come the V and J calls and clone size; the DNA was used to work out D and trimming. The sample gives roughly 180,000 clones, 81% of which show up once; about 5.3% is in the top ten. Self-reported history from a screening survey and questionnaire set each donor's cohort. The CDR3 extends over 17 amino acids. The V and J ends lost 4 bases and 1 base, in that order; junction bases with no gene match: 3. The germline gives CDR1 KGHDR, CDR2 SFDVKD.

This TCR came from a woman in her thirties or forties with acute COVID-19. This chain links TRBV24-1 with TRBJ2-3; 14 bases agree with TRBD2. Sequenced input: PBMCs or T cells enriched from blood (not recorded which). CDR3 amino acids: CATSDPGLAGGTDTQYF. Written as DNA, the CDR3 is TGTGCCACCAGTGACCCGGGACTAGCGGGAGGCACAGATACGCAGTATTTT.